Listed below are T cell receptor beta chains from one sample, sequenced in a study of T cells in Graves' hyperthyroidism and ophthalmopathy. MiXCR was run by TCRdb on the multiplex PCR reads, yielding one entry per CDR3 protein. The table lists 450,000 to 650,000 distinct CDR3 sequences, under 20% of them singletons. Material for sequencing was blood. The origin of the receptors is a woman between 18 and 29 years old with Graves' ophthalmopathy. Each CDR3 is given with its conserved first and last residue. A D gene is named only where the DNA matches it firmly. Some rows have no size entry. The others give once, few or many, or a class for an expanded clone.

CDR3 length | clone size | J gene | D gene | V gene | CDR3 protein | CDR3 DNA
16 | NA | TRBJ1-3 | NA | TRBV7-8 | CASSPLLGASGNTIYF | TGTGCCAGCAGCCCCCTTCTGGGGGCCTCTGGAAACACCATATATTTT
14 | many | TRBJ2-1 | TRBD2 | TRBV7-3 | CASSLRGSGGAQFF | TGTGCCAGCAGCTTACGGGGTAGCGGGGGTGCGCAGTTCTTC
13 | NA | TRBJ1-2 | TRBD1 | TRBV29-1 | CSVTDRGVYGYTF | TGCAGCGTAACGGACAGGGGGGTCTATGGCTACACCTTC
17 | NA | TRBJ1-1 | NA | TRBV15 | CATSRGMGERGGTEAFF | TGTGCCACCAGCAGAGGAATGGGAGAGCGGGGTGGCACTGAAGCTTTCTTT
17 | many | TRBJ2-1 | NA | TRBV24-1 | CATSDPLDGSSYNEQFF | TGTGCCACCAGTGACCCCTTAGACGGGAGCTCCTACAATGAGCAGTTCTTC
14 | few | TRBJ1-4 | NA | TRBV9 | CASSVSTVNEKLFF | TGTGCCAGCAGCGTGTCGACAGTTAATGAAAAACTGTTTTTT
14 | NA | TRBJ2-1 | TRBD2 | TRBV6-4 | CASSVTSGGGEQFF | TGTGCCAGCAGTGTGACTAGCGGGGGTGGTGAGCAGTTCTTC
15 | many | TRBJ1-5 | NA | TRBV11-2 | CASSLDPNSNQPQHF | TGTGCCAGCAGCTTAGATCCTAACAGCAATCAGCCCCAGCATTTT
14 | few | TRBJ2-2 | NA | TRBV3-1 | CTSSQVGNTGELFF | TGTACCAGCAGCCAAGTAGGGAACACCGGGGAGCTGTTTTTT
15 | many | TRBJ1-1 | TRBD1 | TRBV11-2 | CASSFQGVENTEAFF | TGTGCCAGCAGCTTCCAGGGGGTGGAGAACACTGAAGCTTTCTTT
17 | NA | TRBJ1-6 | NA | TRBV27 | CASSEYDKGHYNSPLHF | TGTGCCAGCAGTGAATACGACAAGGGCCACTATAATTCACCCCTCCACTTT
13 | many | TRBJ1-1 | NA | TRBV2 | CASPEFGRTEAFF | TGTGCCAGCCCCGAGTTTGGGAGGACTGAAGCTTTCTTT
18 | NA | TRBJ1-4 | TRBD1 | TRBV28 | CASSFGTGVLRTNEKLFF | TGTGCCAGCAGTTTCGGGACAGGGGTTCTAAGGACTAATGAAAAACTGTTTTTT
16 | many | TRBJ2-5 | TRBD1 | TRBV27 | CASIATGGGWGETQYF | TGTGCCAGCATTGCGACAGGGGGCGGATGGGGGGAGACCCAGTACTTC
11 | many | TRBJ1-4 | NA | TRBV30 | CACYRGEKLFF | TGTGCCTGCTACCGAGGGGAAAAACTGTTTTTT
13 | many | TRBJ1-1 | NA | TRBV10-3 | CAIMGWVGTEAFF | TGTGCCATCATGGGGTGGGTTGGCACTGAAGCTTTCTTT
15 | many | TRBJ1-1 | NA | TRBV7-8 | CASSLGRAGSTEAFF | TGTGCCAGCAGCTTAGGGAGGGCCGGTTCCACTGAAGCTTTCTTT
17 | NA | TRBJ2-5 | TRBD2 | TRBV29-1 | CSVVGGGDGLFQETQYF | TGCAGCGTTGTGGGGGGGGGAGACGGACTATTCCAAGAGACCCAGTACTTC
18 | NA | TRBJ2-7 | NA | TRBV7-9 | CAGSLARVGRSGSYEQYF | TGTGCCGGCAGCTTAGCGCGCGTCGGCCGAAGTGGGAGCTACGAGCAGTACTTC
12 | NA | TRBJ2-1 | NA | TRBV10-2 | CASSESSRKQFF | TGCGCCAGCAGTGAGTCGTCAAGAAAGCAGTTCTTC
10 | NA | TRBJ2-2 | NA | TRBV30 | CACLQGELFF | TGTGCCTGCTTGCAAGGGGAGCTGTTTTTT
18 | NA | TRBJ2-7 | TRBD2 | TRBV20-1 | CSARGGGLAGARSYEQYF | TGCAGTGCTAGAGGCGGGGGACTAGCGGGAGCTCGCTCCTACGAGCAGTACTTC
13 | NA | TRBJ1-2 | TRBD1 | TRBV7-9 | CASSFGQGNGYTF | TGTGCCAGCAGCTTCGGACAGGGTAACGGCTACACCTTC
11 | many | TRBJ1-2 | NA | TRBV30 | CAWSDIYGYTF | TGTGCCTGGAGTGACATCTATGGCTACACCTTC
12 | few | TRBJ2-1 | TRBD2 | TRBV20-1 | CSAPRGKYEQFF | TGCAGTGCGCCGCGGGGGAAATATGAGCAGTTCTTC
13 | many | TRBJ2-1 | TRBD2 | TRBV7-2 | CASSLLAGGQQFF | TGTGCCAGCAGCTTACTAGCGGGGGGGCAGCAGTTCTTC
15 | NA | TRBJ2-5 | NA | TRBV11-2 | CASSLGSFPEETQYF | TGTGCCAGCAGCTTAGGCAGCTTCCCGGAAGAGACCCAGTACTTC
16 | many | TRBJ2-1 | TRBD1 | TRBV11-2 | CASSLTGRGSYNEQFF | TGTGCCAGCAGCTTAACGGGCAGGGGGTCCTACAATGAGCAGTTCTTC
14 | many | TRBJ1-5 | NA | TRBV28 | CASSLLGGGQPQHF | TGTGCCAGCAGTTTATTAGGGGGTGGTCAGCCCCAGCATTTT
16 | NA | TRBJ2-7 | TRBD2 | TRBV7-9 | CASSDRLAGEDYEQYF | TGTGCCAGCAGCGATAGACTAGCGGGGGAGGACTACGAGCAGTACTTC
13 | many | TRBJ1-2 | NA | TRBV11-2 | CASSPGNLEGYTF | TGTGCCAGCAGCCCCGGTAATCTCGAGGGCTACACCTTC
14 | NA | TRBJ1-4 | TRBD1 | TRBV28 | CASTAGQGEEKLFF | TGTGCCAGCACCGCGGGACAGGGTGAGGAAAAACTGTTTTTT
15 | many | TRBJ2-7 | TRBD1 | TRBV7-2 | CASSVPGQGTYEQYF | TGTGCCAGCAGCGTACCGGGACAGGGAACCTACGAGCAGTACTTC
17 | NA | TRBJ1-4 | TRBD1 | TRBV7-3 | CASSSETGGATNEKLFF | TGTGCCAGCAGCTCCGAGACAGGGGGAGCAACTAATGAAAAACTGTTTTTT
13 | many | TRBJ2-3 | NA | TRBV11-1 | CASSEAVPDTQYF | TGTGCCAGCAGTGAAGCTGTCCCAGATACGCAGTATTTT
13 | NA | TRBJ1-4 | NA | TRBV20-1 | CSARGRGHEKLFF | TGCAGTGCTAGAGGCAGGGGACATGAAAAACTGTTTTTT
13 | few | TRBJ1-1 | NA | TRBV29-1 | CSVVERLNTEAFF | TGCAGCGTTGTGGAAAGATTGAACACTGAAGCTTTCTTT
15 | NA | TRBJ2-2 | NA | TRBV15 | CATSRDLGNTGELFF | TGTGCCACCAGCAGAGATCTGGGGAACACCGGGGAGCTGTTTTTT
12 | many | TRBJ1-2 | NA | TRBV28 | CATTDEGRGYTF | TGTGCCACCACAGATGAGGGCCGAGGCTACACCTTC
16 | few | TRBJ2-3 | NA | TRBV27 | CASSLLLPEGPDTQYF | TGTGCCAGCAGTTTATTACTCCCAGAGGGCCCAGATACGCAGTATTTT
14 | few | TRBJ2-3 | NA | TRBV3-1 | CASSVDFWGDTQYF | TGTGCCAGCAGCGTAGATTTTTGGGGGGATACGCAGTATTTT
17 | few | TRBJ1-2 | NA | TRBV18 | CASSPRVAQGGNYGYTF | TGTGCCAGCTCACCGAGGGTAGCCCAGGGAGGAAACTATGGCTACACCTTC
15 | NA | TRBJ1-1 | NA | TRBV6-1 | CASSTAGVANTEAFF | TGTGCCAGCAGCACCGCAGGGGTAGCGAACACTGAAGCTTTCTTT
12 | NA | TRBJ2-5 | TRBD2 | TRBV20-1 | CSARVAGETQYF | TGCAGTGCTAGAGTAGCGGGGGAGACCCAGTACTTC
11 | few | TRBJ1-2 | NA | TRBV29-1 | CSVRDSRGYTF | TGCAGCGTCAGGGACTCTCGTGGCTACACCTTC
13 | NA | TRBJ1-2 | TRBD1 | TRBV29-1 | CSVRDRGPNGYTF | TGCAGCGTCCGGGACAGGGGGCCTAATGGCTACACCTTC
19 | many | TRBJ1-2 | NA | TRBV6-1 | CASSSGGEQYPRANYGYTF | TGTGCCAGCAGTTCCGGTGGGGAACAATATCCCAGAGCTAACTATGGCTACACCTTC
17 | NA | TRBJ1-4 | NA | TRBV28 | CASSLLMAGSTNEKLFF | TGTGCCAGCAGTTTATTGATGGCAGGTTCAACTAATGAAAAACTGTTTTTT
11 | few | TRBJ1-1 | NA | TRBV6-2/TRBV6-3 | CAVGGLDEAFF | TGTGCCGTAGGGGGTTTGGATGAAGCTTTCTTT
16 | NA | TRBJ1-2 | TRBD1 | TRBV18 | CASSPRSGQSAYGYTF | TGTGCCAGCTCACCACGGTCGGGACAGTCGGCCTATGGCTACACCTTC
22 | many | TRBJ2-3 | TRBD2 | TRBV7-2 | CASRPQRGLAGGWGLGTDTQYF | TGTGCCAGCAGACCTCAACGGGGACTAGCGGGAGGATGGGGGTTGGGGACAGATACGCAGTATTTT
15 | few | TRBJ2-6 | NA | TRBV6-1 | CASSNGGSGANVLTF | TGTGCCAGCAGTAACGGGGGCTCTGGGGCCAACGTCCTGACTTTC
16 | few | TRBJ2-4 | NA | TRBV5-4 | CASSLGQDRAKNIQYF | TGTGCCAGCAGCTTGGGCCAGGACCGGGCCAAAAACATTCAGTACTTC
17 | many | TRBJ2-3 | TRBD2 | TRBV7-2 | CASSLAPSGTSTDTQYF | TGTGCCAGCAGCTTAGCCCCTAGCGGGACTAGCACAGATACGCAGTATTTT
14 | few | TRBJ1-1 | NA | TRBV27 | CASTNGGANTEAFF | TGTGCCAGCACCAATGGGGGGGCGAACACTGAAGCTTTCTTT
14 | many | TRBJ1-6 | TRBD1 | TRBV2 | CASNSGQDNSPLHF | TGTGCCAGCAACTCCGGACAGGATAATTCACCCCTCCACTTT